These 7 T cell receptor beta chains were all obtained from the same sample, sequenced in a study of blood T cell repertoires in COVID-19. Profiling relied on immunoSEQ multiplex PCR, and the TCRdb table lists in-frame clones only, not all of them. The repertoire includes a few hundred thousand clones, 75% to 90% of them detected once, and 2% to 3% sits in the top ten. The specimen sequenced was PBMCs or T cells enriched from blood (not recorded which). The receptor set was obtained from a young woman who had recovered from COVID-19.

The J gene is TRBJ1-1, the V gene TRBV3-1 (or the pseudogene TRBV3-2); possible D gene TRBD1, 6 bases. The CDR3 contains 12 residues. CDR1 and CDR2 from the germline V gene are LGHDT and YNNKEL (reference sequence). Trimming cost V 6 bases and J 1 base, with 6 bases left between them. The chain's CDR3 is CASRDRNTEAFF. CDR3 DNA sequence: TGTGCCAGCAGGGACAGGAACACTGAAGCTTTCTTT.

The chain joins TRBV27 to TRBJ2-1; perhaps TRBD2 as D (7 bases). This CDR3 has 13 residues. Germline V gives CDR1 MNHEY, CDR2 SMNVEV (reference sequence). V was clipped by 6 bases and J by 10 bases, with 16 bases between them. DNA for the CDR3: TGTGCCAGCAGCAGGGGAGGGGGACGGGAGCAGTTCTTC. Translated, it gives CASSRGGGREQFF.

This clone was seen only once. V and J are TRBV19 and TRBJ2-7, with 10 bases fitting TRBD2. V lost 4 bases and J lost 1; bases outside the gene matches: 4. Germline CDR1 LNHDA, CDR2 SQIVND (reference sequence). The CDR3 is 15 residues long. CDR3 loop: CASSSASGGSYEQYF. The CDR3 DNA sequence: TGTGCCAGTAGTAGTGCTAGCGGGGGATCCTACGAGCAGTACTTC.

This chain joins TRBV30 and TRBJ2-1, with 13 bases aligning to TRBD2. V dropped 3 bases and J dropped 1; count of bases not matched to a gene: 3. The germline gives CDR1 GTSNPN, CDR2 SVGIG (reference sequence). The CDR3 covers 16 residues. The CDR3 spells CAWRTSGGASYNEQFF. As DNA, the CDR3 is TGTGCCTGGAGAACTAGCGGGGGGGCTTCCTACAATGAGCAGTTCTTC.

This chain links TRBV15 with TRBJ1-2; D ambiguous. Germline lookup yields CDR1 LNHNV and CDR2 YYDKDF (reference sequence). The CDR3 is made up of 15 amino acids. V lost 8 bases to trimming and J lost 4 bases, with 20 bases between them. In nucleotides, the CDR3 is TGTGCCACCCCCTCAAGGTTCGGGGTTCCCTATGGCTACACCTTC. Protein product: CATPSRFGVPYGYTF.

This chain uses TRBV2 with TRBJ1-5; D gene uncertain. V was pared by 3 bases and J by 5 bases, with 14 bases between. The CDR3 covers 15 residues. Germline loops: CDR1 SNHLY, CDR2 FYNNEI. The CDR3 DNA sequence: TGTGCCAGCAGTGAGATCTTCCCTAATGATCAGCCCCAGCATTTT. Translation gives CASSEIFPNDQPQHF.

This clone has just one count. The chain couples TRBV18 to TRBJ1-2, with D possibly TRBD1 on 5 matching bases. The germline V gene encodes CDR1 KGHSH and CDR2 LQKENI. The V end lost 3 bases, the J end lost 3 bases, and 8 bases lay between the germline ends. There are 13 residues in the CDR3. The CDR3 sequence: CASSPDIYYGYTF. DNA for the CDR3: TGTGCCAGCTCACCGGACATATACTATGGCTACACCTTC. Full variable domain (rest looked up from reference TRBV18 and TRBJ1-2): NAGVMQNPRHLVRRRGQEARLRCSPMKGHSHVYWYRQLPEEGLKFMVYLQKENIIDESGMPKERFSAEFPKEGPSILRIQQVVRGDSAAYFCASSPDIYYGYTFGSGTRLTVV.